Detailed here is one T cell receptor beta chain. Its antigen is currently unknown. This sample is drawn from a study of CD4+ T cells in melanoma. Study-wide findings and caveats: Reportedly, melanoma neoantigen-specific CD4+ T cells showed varied differentiation states.

Data came from immunoSEQ multiplex PCR; TCRdb stores just in-frame clones and leaves some out. The data hold about 110,000 clones, with 92% observed a single time. This CDR3 has 16 residues. Germline V gene data show CDR1 as SGDLS and CDR2 as YYNGEE. The V segment lost 4 bases and the J segment 0 bases; nucleotides outside the gene matches: 9. The material sequenced was peripheral blood. The chain couples TRBV9 to TRBJ1-1; 7 positions match TRBD1. This receptor was identified in a human donor with melanoma. The CDR3 spells CASSKGDRVVNTEAFF. CDR3 DNA sequence: TGTGCCAGCAGCAAGGGTGACAGGGTCGTGAACACTGAAGCTTTCTTT. The entire variable domain, with the rest obtained from reference TRBV9 and TRBJ1-1, is as follows: DSGVTQTPKHLITATGQRVTLRCSPRSGDLSVYWYQQSLDQGLQFLIQYYNGEERAKGNILERFSAQQFPDLHSELNLSSLELGDSALYFCASSKGDRVVNTEAFFGQGTRLTVV.